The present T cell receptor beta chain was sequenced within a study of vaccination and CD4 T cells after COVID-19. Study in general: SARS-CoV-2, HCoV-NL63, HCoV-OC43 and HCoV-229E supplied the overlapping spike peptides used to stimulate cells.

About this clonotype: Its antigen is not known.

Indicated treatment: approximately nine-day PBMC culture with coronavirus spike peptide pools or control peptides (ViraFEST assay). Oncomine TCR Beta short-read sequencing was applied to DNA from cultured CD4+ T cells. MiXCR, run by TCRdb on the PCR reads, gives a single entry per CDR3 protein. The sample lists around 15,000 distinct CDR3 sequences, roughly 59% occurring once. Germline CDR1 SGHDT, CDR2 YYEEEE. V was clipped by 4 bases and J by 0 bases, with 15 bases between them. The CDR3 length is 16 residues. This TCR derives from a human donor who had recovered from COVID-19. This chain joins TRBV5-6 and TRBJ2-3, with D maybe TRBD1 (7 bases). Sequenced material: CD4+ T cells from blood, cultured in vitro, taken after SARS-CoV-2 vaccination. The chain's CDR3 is CASSDAGTASTDTQYF. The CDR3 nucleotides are TGTGCCAGCAGCGATGCGGGGACAGCTAGCACAGATACGCAGTATTTT.